This T cell receptor (beta chain) was documented in a study of memory CD4+ T cells and cytomegalovirus serostatus. The sort gate was single viable CD3+CD4+CD8-CD45RO+ cells for memory CD4+ T cells. Measured with immunoSEQ multiplex PCR; TCRdb has only the in-frame clones, and not every one. This repertoire shows 75,000 to 90,000 clones, less than 90% found once; its top ten account for around 0.78%. By proportion, this clone is medium-sized. The specimen was memory CD4+ T cells from blood. This TCR came from an adult in good health and CMV-seronegative.

The CDR3 spells CAWSVSPYTEAFF. In DNA, the CDR3 is TGTGCCTGGAGTGTAAGTCCATACACTGAAGCTTTCTTT. The gene calls are TRBV30 and TRBJ1-1; D uncertain. The CDR3 extends over 13 amino acids. V was pared by 0 bases and J by 3 bases, with 8 bases between. Germline V gene data show CDR1 as GTSNPN and CDR2 as SVGIG (reference sequence).